Sequencing of this T cell receptor (beta chain) was carried out in a study of blood T cell repertoires in COVID-19. In the study overall: PBMCs, B-cell-depleted T cells, or T cells provided the cDNA or gDNA that made up the material.

Per the original data handling: Amplification with reference gene primers provided the estimates of nucleated cell counts. Data came from immunoSEQ multiplex PCR; TCRdb stores just in-frame clones and leaves some out. V and J calls and clone size are those listed in that table; D and trimming were worked out from the DNA. This sample has fewer than 200,000 clones, with about 84% found just once. V lost 0 bases, J lost 8 bases, and 12 bases lay in between. The germline V gene encodes CDR1 SGDLS and CDR2 YYNGEE. The CDR3 is made up of 14 amino acids. This sequence joins TRBV9 and TRBJ2-1; D remains ambiguous. The sequence was obtained from a human donor in a cohort sampled during active COVID-19. Material: peripheral blood. The CDR3 region is CASSVVGAPHEQFF. The CDR3 region has the DNA TGTGCCAGCAGCGTAGTGGGCGCCCCCCATGAGCAGTTCTTC.